Below, one T cell receptor beta chain is given with its context. The antigen remains undetermined. This sample is part of a study of T-cell reconstitution after alpha-beta-depleted transplantation in children. This sample's TCRbeta library carried unique molecular identifier barcodes. TCRdb redid the calling of the PCR reads with MiXCR, one entry per CDR3 protein. The sample lists about 210,000 distinct CDR3 sequences, 17% occurring once. The V gene's germline CDR1 is SGHVS and CDR2 FQNEAQ. V lost 5 bases and J 3 bases, leaving 21 bases between the germline ends. The CDR3 covers 17 residues. Broader study findings: At one year after transplant, newly produced T cells mostly accounted for T-cell counts and diversity. TCRbeta diversity was high at day 60 in some patients (a result of surviving recipient T cells and thymic progenitors).

The chain joins TRBV7-8 to TRBJ2-3, with a possible D match to TRBD1 (6 bases). Sequences were derived from PBMCs, mostly from graft donor cells, sampled 360 days after TCRalphabeta/CD19-depleted stem cell transplant. The sequence came from a male patient between 2 and 10 years old who had a stem cell transplant for acute lymphoblastic leukemia, so the T cells may come from the graft donor. The CDR3 loop is CASSPQGLLVRTDTQYF. The CDR3 nucleotides are TGTGCCAGCAGCCCACAGGGTTTATTGGTTCGTACAGATACGCAGTATTTT.